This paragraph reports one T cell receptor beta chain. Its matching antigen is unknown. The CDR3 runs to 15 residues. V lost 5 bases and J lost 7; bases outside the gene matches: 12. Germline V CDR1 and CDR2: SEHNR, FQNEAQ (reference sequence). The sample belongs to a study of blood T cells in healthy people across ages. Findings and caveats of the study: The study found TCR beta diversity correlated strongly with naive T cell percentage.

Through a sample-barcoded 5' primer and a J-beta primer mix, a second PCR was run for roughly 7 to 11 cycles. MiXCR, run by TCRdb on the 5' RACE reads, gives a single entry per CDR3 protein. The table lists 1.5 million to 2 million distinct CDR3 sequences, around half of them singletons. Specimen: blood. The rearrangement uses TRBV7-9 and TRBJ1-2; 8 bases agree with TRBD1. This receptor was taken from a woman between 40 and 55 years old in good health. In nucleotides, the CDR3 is TGTGCCAGCAGCCCTGGGACAGGACTTTTCGGTGGCTACACCTTC. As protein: CASSPGTGLFGGYTF.